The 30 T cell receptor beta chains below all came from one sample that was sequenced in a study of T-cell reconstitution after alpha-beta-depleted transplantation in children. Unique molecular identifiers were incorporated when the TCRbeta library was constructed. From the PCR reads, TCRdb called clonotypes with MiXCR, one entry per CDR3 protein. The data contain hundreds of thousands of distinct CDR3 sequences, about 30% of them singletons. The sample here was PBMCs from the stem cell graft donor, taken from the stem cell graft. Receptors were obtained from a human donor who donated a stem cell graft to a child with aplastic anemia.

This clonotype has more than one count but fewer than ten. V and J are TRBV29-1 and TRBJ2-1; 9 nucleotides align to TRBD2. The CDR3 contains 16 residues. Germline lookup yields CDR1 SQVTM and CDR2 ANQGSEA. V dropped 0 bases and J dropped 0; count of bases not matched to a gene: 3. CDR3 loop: CSVEEISGSSYNEQFF. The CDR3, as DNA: TGCAGCGTTGAAGAGATTAGCGGGAGCTCCTACAATGAGCAGTTCTTC.

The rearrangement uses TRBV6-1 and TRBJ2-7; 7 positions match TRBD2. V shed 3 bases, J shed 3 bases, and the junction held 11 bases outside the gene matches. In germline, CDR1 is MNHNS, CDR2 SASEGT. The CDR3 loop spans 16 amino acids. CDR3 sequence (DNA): TGTGCCAGCAGTGACGAACGGGGAGCGGGGAGCTACGAGCAGTACTTC. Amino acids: CASSDERGAGSYEQYF.

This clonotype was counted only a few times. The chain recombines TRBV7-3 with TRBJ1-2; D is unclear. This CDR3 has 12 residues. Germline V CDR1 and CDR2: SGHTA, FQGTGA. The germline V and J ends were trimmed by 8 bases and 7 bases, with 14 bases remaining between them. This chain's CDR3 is CASGEGFGGYTF. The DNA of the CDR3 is TGTGCCAGCGGAGAGGGTTTTGGTGGCTACACCTTC.

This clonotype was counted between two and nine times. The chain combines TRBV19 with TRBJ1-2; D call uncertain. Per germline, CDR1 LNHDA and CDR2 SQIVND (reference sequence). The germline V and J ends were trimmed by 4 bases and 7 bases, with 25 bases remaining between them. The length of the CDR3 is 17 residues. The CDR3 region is CASSRGADRYFLAGYTF. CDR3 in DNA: TGTGCCAGTAGTAGGGGAGCGGACCGCTATTTTTTGGCTGGCTACACCTTC.

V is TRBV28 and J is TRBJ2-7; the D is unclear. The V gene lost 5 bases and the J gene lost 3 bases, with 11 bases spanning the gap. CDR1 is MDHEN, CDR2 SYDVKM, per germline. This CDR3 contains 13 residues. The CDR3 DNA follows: TGTGCCAGCAGTGAGTCAGGATTCTACGAGCAGTACTTC. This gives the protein CASSESGFYEQYF.

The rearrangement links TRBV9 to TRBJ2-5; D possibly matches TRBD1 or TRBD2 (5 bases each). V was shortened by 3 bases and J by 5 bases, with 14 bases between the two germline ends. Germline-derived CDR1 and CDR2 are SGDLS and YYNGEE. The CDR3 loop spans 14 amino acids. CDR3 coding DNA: TGTGCCAGCAGCGACGCTCGGGGCTCGGAGACCCAGTACTTC. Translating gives CASSDARGSETQYF.

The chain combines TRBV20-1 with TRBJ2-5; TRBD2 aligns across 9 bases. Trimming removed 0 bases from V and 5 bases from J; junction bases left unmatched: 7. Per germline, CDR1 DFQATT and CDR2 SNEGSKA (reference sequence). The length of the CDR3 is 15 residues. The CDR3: CSARDFGTSLETQYF. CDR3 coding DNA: TGCAGTGCTAGAGATTTCGGGACTAGCCTGGAGACCCAGTACTTC.

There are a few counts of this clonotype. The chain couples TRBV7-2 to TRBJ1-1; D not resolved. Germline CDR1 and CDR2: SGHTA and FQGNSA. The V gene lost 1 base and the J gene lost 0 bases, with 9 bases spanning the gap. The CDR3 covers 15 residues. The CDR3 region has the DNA TGTGCCAGCAGCTTAGTTGCCAACTTGAACACTGAAGCTTTCTTT. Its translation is CASSLVANLNTEAFF.

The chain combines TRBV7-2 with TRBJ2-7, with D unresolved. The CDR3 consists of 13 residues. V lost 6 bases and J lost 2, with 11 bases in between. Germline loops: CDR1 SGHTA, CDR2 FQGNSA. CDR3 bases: TGTGCCAGCAGGCCCGGTGGGGCCTACGAGCAGTACTTC. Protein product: CASRPGGAYEQYF.

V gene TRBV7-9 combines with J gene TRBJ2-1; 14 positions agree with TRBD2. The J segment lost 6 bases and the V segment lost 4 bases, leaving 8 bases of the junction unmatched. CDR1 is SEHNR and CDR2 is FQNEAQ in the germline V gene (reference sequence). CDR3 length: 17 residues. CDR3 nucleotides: TGTGCCAGCAGCTCTAGACTAGCGGGAGGGACGGTCAATGAGCAGTTCTTC. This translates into CASSSRLAGGTVNEQFF.

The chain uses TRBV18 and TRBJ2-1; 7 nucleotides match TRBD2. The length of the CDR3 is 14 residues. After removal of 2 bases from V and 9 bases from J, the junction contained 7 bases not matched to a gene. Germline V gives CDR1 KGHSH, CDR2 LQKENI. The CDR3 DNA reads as TGTGCCAGCTCACCAGGGCGGGAGAGGGTTGAGCAGTTCTTC. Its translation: CASSPGRERVEQFF.

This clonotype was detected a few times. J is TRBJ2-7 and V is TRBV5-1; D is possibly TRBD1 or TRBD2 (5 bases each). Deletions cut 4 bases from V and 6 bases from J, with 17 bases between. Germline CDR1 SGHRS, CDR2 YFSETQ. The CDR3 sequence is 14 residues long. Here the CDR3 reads CASSLWDLEGEQYV. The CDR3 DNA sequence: TGCGCCAGCAGCCTCTGGGACCTAGAAGGCGAGCAGTACGTC.

The CDR3 DNA is TGCAGCGTCTACAGGGGGGGGGAATATGGCTACACCTTC. Translating gives CSVYRGGEYGYTF. The chain uses TRBV29-1 and TRBJ1-2; TRBD1 aligns across 8 bases. CDR3 length: 13 residues. Germline V gives CDR1 SQVTM, CDR2 ANQGSEA. V dropped 6 bases and J dropped 5; count of bases not matched to a gene: 8.

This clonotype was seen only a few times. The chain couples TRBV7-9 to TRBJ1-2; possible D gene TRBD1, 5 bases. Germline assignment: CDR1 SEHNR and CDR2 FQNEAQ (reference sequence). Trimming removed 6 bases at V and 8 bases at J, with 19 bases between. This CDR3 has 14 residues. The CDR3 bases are TGTGCCAGCAGTGGAGGGGCCGCGAAATACGGCTACACCTTC. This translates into CASSGGAAKYGYTF.

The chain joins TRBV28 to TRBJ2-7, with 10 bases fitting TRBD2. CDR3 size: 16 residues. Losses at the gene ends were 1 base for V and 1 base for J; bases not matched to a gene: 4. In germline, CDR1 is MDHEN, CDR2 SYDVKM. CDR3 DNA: TGTGCCAGCAGTTTATTGCTAGCGGGGGATTCCTACGAGCAGTACTTC. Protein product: CASSLLLAGDSYEQYF.

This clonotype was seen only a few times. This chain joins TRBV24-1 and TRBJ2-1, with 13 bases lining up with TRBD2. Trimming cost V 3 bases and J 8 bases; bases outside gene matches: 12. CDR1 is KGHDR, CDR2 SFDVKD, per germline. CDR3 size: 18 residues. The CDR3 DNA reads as TGTGCCACCAGTGATCCCGGACTAGCGGGAGCAGGATTCGATGAGCAGTTCTTC. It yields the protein CATSDPGLAGAGFDEQFF.

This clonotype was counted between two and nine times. CDR3 in DNA: TGTGCCAGCAGTGACCGACAGCTAGCCAAAAACATTCAGTACTTC. Residues: CASSDRQLAKNIQYF. The chain couples TRBV5-6 to TRBJ2-4; D is perhaps TRBD1 (5 bases). Germline CDR1 reads SGHDT; CDR2 reads YYEEEE. This CDR3 is 15 amino acids long. Trimming stripped 5 bases from V and 0 bases from J, with 12 bases between.

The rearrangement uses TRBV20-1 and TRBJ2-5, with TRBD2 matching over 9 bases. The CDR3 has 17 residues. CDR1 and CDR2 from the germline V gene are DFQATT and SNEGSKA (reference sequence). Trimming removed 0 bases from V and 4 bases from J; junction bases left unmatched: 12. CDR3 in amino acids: CSARDVGLALIGETQYF. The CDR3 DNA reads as TGCAGTGCTAGAGATGTAGGACTAGCGTTGATCGGAGAGACCCAGTACTTC.

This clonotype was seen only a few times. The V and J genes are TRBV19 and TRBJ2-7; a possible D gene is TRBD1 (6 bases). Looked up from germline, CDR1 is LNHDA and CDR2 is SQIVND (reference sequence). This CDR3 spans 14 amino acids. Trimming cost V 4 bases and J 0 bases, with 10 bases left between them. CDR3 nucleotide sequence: TGTGCCAGTAGTACCCACAGGGACTCCTACGAGCAGTACTTC. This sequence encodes CASSTHRDSYEQYF.

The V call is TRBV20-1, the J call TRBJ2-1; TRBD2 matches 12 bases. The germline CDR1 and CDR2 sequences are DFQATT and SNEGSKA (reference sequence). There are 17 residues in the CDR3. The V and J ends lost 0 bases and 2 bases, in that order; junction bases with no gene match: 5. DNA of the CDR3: TGCAGTGCTAGAGATCGGCTAGCGGGAGGGACCTACAATGAGCAGTTCTTC. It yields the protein CSARDRLAGGTYNEQFF.

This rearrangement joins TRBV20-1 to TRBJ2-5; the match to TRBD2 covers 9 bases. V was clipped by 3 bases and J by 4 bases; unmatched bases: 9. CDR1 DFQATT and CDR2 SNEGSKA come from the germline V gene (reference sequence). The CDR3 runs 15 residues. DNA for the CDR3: TGCAGTGCTAGGGATAATAGCGGGAGTCGAGAGACCCAGTACTTC. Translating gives CSARDNSGSRETQYF.

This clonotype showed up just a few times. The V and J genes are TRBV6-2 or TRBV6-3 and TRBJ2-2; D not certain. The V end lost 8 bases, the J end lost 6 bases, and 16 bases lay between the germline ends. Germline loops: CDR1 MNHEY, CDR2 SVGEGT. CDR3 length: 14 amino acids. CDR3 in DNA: TGTGCCAGCTGCCAACAGAGATGGCCCGGGGAGCTGTTTTTT. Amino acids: CASCQQRWPGELFF.

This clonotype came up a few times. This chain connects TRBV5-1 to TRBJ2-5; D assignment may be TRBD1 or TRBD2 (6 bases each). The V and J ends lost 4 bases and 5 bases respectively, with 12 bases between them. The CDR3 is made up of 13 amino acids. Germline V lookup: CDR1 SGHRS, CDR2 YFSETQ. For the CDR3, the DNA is TGCGCCAGCAGCGATACAGGGAGGGAGACCCAGTACTTC. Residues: CASSDTGRETQYF. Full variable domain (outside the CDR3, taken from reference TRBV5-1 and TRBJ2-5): KAGVTQTPRYLIKTRGQQVTLSCSPISGHRSVSWYQQTPGQGLQFLFEYFSETQRNKGNFPGRFSGRQFSNSRSEMNVSTLELGDSALYLCASSDTGRETQYFGPGTRLLVL.

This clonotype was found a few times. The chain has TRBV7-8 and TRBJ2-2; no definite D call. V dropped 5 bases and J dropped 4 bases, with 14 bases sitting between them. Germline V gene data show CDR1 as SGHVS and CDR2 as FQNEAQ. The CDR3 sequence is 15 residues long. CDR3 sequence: CASSPPRPGTGELFF. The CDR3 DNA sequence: TGTGCCAGCAGCCCCCCCAGGCCGGGCACCGGGGAGCTGTTTTTT. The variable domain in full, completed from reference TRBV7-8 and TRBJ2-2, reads GAGVSQSPRYKVAKRGQDVALRCDPISGHVSLFWYQQALGQGPEFLTYFQNEAQLDKSGLPSDRFFAERPEGSVSTLKIQRTQQEDSAVYLCASSPPRPGTGELFFGEGSRLTVL.

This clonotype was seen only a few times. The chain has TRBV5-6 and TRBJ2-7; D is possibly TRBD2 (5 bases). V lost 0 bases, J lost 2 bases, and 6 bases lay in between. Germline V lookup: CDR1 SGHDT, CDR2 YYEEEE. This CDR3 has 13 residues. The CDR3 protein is CASSLGGPYEQYF. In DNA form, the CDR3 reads TGTGCCAGCAGCTTGGGCGGGCCCTACGAGCAGTACTTC.

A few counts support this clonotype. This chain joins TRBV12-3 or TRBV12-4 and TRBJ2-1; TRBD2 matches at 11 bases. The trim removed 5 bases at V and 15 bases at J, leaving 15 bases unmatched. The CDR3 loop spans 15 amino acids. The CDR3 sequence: CASSPGSGRAIVPFF. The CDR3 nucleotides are TGTGCCAGCAGTCCGGGTAGCGGGAGGGCCATAGTCCCGTTCTTC.

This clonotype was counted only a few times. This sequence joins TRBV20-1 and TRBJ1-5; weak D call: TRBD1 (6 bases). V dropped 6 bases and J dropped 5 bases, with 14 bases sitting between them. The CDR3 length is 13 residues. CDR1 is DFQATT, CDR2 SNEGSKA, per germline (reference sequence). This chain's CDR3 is CSAIRTAYQPQHF. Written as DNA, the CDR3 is TGCAGTGCCATAAGGACAGCCTATCAGCCCCAGCATTTT.

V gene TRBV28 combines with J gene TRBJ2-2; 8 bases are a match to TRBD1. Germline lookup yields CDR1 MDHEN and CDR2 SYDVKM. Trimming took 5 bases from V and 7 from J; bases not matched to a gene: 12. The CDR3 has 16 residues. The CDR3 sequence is CASSGVQGADGGELFF. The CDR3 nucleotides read TGTGCCAGCAGTGGAGTGCAGGGGGCTGACGGCGGGGAGCTGTTTTTT.

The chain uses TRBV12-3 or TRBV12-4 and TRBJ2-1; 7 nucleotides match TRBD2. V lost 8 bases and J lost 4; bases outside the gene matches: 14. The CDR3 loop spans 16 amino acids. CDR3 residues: CASGGVIKREYNEQFF. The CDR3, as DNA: TGTGCCAGCGGGGGGGTGATTAAGCGGGAATACAATGAGCAGTTCTTC.

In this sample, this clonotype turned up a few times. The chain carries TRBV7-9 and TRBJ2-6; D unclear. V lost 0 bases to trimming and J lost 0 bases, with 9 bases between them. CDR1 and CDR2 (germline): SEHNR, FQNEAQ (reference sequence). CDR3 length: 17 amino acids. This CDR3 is CASSLALAPSGANVLTF. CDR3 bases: TGTGCCAGCAGCTTAGCCTTAGCTCCCTCTGGGGCCAACGTCCTGACTTTC.